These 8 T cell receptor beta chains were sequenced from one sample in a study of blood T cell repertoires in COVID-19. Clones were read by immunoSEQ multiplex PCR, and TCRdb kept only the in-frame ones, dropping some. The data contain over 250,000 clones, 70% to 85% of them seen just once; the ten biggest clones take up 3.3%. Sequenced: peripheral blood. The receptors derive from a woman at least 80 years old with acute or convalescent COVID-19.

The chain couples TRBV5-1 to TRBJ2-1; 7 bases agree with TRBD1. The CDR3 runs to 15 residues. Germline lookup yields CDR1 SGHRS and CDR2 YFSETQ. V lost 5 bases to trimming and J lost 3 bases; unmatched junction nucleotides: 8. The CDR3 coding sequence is TGCGCCAGCAGAACCGAAAGACAGGGCTACAATGAGCAGTTCTTC. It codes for CASRTERQGYNEQFF.

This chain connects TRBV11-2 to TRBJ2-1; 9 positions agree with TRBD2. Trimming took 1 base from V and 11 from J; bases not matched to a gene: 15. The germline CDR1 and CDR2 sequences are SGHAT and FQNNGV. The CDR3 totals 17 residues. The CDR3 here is CASSLVAGVVPAFQQFF. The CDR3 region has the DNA TGTGCCAGCAGCTTAGTAGCGGGAGTTGTGCCGGCATTCCAGCAGTTCTTC.

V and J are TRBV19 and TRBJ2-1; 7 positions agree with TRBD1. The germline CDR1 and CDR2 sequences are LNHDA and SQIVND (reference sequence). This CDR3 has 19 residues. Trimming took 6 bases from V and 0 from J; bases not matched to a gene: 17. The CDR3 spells CASSPSTGLGPSSYNEQFF. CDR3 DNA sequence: TGTGCCAGTAGCCCCTCGACAGGGTTAGGCCCTAGCTCCTACAATGAGCAGTTCTTC. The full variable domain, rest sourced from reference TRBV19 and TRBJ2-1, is DGGITQSPKYLFRKEGQNVTLSCEQNLNHDAMYWYRQDPGQGLRLIYYSQIVNDFQKGDIAEGYSVSREKKESFPLTVTSAQKNPTAFYLCASSPSTGLGPSSYNEQFFGPGTRLTVL.

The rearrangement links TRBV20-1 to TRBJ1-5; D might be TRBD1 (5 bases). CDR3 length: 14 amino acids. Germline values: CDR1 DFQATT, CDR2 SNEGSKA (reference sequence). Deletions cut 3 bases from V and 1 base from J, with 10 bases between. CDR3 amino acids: CSASVGGSNQPQHF. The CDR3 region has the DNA TGCAGTGCTAGTGTGGGGGGGAGCAATCAGCCCCAGCATTTT.

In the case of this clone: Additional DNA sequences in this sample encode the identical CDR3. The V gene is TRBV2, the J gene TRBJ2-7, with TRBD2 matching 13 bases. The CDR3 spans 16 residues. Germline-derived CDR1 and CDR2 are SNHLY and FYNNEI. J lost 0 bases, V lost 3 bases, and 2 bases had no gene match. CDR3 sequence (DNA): TGTGCCAGCAGTGATTGGACTAGCGGGGGCTCCTACGAGCAGTACTTC. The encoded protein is CASSDWTSGGSYEQYF.

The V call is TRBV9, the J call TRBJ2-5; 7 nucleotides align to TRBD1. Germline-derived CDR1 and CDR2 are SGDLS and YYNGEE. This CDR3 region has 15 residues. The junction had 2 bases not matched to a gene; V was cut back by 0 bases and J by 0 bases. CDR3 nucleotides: TGTGCCAGCAGCGTAGAGGACAGGAACCAAGAGACCCAGTACTTC. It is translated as CASSVEDRNQETQYF. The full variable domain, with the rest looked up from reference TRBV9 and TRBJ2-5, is DSGVTQTPKHLITATGQRVTLRCSPRSGDLSVYWYQQSLDQGLQFLIQYYNGEERAKGNILERFSAQQFPDLHSELNLSSLELGDSALYFCASSVEDRNQETQYFGPGTRLLVL.

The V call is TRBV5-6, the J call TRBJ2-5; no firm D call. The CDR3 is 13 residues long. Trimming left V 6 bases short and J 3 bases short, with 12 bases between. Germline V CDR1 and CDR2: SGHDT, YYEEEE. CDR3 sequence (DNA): TGTGCCAGCACCCCCGGTGCAAAAGAGACCCAGTACTTC. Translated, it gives CASTPGAKETQYF.

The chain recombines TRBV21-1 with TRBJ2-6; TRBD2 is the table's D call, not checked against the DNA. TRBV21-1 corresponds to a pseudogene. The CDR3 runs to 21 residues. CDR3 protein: CASSKGEGIAGTTSGANVLTF. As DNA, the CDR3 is TGTGCCAGCAGCAAAGGAGAGGGGATAGCGGGAACTACCTCTGGGGCCAACGTCCTGACTTTC.